This T cell receptor (beta chain) was found in a study of CD8 T cells in ankylosing spondylitis. The length of the CDR3 is 14 residues. CDR1 is SGHNT, CDR2 YYREEE, per germline (reference sequence). Trimming left V 6 bases short and J 4 bases short, with 15 bases between. This clonotype was counted at least ten times. Its antigen is as yet unknown. Library preparation for TCR beta used quantitative 5'-RACE with molecular barcodes. TCRdb processed the 5' RACE reads anew with MiXCR; each CDR3 protein has one entry. The table lists about 800,000 distinct CDR3 sequences, around 11% of them singletons, with 0.51% in the top ten. The study's findings and limits: Characteristic of ankylosing spondylitis blood, it appeared, was a TCR beta motif comprising roughly 8 highly homologous variants. Reactive arthritis synovial fluid and blood were previously reported to contain some motif variants. Clones tied to disease were said to be significantly enriched in matched ankylosing spondylitis synovial fluid. CD8+ disease-linked clones were present at relatively low frequencies in blood.

The specimen sequenced was blood, either unsorted or a sorted T cell fraction (not recorded which). This clonotype was sampled from a male donor with ankylosing spondylitis. This chain uses TRBV5-4 with TRBJ2-3; TRBD1 might be the D (6 bases). CDR3 nucleotides: TGTGCCAGCACCGTCCCAGGGGTCGCAGATACGCAGTATTTT. Translation: CASTVPGVADTQYF.